This T cell receptor (beta chain) was identified in a study of blood T cells in healthy people across ages. General study findings and limits: Reliance upon unsorted PBMCs precluded definitive naive versus antigen-experienced comparison.

Caucasian, healthy and from Russia, the donors were aged between about 6 and 90. Total RNA extracted from each sample amounted to at least 5.5 micrograms. PCR was performed a second time for roughly 7 to 12 cycles using a sample-barcoded 5' primer and a J-beta primer mix. A single record per CDR3 protein comes from TCRdb applying MiXCR to the 5' RACE reads. The sample holds roughly 1.5 million distinct CDR3 sequences, approximately 43% seen once. This clonotype came up a few times. Its antigen is not known. Germline lookup yields CDR1 MNHNS and CDR2 SASEGT. This CDR3 has 14 amino acids. V dropped 2 bases and J dropped 3 bases, with 10 bases sitting between them.

The V call is TRBV6-1, the J call TRBJ1-1, with D maybe TRBD1 (5 bases). The sequenced sample consisted of blood. The TCR was taken from a woman aged 18 to 35 in good health. The CDR3 protein is CASSESGADTEAFF. CDR3 nucleotide sequence: TGTGCCAGCAGTGAAAGTGGGGCAGACACTGAAGCTTTCTTT.